The clone carrying this T cell receptor (beta chain) is labeled medium-sized. Its specificity is not known. Deletions cut 8 bases from V and 6 bases from J, with 37 bases between. Germline values: CDR1 MNHEY, CDR2 SMNVEV (reference sequence). The CDR3 length is 20 residues. This sample is part of a study of cytotoxic CD8 clonotypes in ibrutinib-treated CLL. Turning to the study itself: After a median roughly 12 months on treatment (6 to 36), response samples were drawn. When averaged across all of the samples, the counts came to a few hundred thousand productive templates and about 95,000 productive rearrangements.

Profiling relied on immunoSEQ multiplex PCR, and the TCRdb table lists in-frame clones only, not all of them. The sample lists about 76,000 clones; roughly 83% were seen once. Genomic DNA for TCR beta libraries, roughly 2 micrograms, came from cryopreserved PBMCs. Study-wide results and caveats: Public clonotypes occurred uncommonly; on treatment, they contracted or remained stable.

The gene calls are TRBV27 and TRBJ1-1; D is undetermined. This TCR came from a human donor with chronic lymphocytic leukemia. This material consisted of PBMCs, taken after 24 months of ibrutinib treatment. CDR3 nucleotides: TGTGCCAGCGGCACCTTAGTGTATACGCTGCGGAAGGGTCGGCACGCTGAAGCTTTCTTT. Translating it yields CASGTLVYTLRKGRHAEAFF.